Reported below is one TCR beta chain. The data were taken from a study of blood T cell repertoires in COVID-19. Profiling relied on immunoSEQ multiplex PCR, and the TCRdb table lists in-frame clones only, not all of them. The sample consists of more than 85,000 clones, roughly four fifths of them appearing once. Trimming removed 0 bases at V and 1 base at J, with 7 bases between. There are 15 residues in the CDR3. CDR1 is SGHAT, CDR2 FQNNGV, per germline. J is TRBJ1-3 and V is TRBV11-2, with D unresolved. Sequencing input: peripheral blood. The clonotype was recovered from a woman aged 60-75 years with acute or convalescent COVID-19. The DNA for the CDR3 is TGTGCCAGCAGCTTAGAGTTCGCGTCTGGAAACACCATATATTTT. Translating gives CASSLEFASGNTIYF.